Below, 27 T cell receptor beta chains from the same sample are listed, as sequenced in a study of blood T cell repertoires in COVID-19. Generated by immunoSEQ multiplex PCR, the TCRdb table keeps only in-frame clones and is missing some. The repertoire holds 450,000 to 500,000 clones, 70% to 90% seen once, with approximately 3.4% in the top ten. The sequenced sample consisted of peripheral blood. Receptors originate from a human donor in a cohort sampled during active COVID-19.

This rearrangement joins TRBV5-8 to TRBJ2-7; 7 positions match TRBD1. V lost 0 bases and J lost 5; bases outside the gene matches: 8. The CDR3 is 15 residues long. CDR1 is SGHTS, CDR2 YDEGEE, per germline. Here the CDR3 reads CASSLEGQIPHEQYF. The DNA for the CDR3 is TGTGCCAGCAGCTTGGAGGGACAGATCCCGCACGAGCAGTACTTC.

This sequence joins TRBV7-9 and TRBJ1-3, with TRBD1 identical over 7 bases. V dropped 3 bases and J dropped 2; count of bases not matched to a gene: 7. Germline CDR1 and CDR2: SEHNR and FQNEAQ (reference sequence). This CDR3 is built from 16 residues. CDR3 sequence reads: CASSFTGAPTGNTIYF. Written as DNA, the CDR3 is TGTGCCAGCAGCTTCACAGGGGCTCCAACTGGAAACACCATATATTTT. Full variable domain (missing parts from reference TRBV7-9 and TRBJ1-3): DTGVSQNPRHKITKRGQNVTFRCDPISEHNRLYWYRQTLGQGPEFLTYFQNEAQLEKSRLLSDRFSAERPKGSFSTLEIQRTEQGDSAMYLCASSFTGAPTGNTIYFGEGSWLTVV.

The J gene is TRBJ2-2, the V gene TRBV4-3; 9 bases match TRBD2. Germline-derived CDR1 and CDR2 are LGHNA and YSLEER. The CDR3 is 18 amino acids. V lost 1 base, J lost 6 bases, and 12 bases stayed unmatched. The CDR3 region is CASSQVSGAGGPPGELFF. CDR3 nucleotides: TGCGCCAGCAGCCAAGTGTCCGGGGCGGGAGGGCCCCCCGGGGAGCTGTTTTTT.

This chain connects TRBV3-1 (or the pseudogene TRBV3-2) to TRBJ1-2, with TRBD1 matching 10 bases. CDR3 size: 17 residues. CDR1 is LGHDT and CDR2 is YNNKEL in the germline V gene (reference sequence). Germline trimming cut 0 bases from V and 4 bases from J; bases unmatched to any gene: 8. The CDR3 loop is CASSQDPDRGRAYGYTF. In DNA, the CDR3 is TGTGCCAGCAGCCAAGATCCCGACAGGGGGCGGGCCTATGGCTACACCTTC.

This sequence joins TRBV21-1 and TRBJ1-5. TRBV21-1 counts as a pseudogene. This CDR3 has 17 residues. CDR3 residues: CASSKATGLPPREPQHF. The CDR3 DNA is TGTGCCAGCAGCAAAGCTACGGGACTTCCGCCGAGAGAGCCCCAGCATTTT.

J is TRBJ2-2 and V is TRBV19; the D gene is possibly TRBD1 (5 bases). Trimming stripped 6 bases from V and 3 bases from J, with 11 bases between. The germline CDR1 and CDR2 sequences are LNHDA and SQIVND (reference sequence). The CDR3 length is 14 residues. CDR3 sequence reads: CASRFSTDTGELFF. CDR3 bases: TGTGCCAGTAGATTTTCGACAGACACCGGGGAGCTGTTTTTT.

As concerns this clone: The identical CDR3 is also encoded by other nucleotide sequences in the sample. The V and J genes are TRBV7-2 and TRBJ2-7, with 12 positions matching TRBD2. Germline V gene lookup returns CDR1 SGHTA and CDR2 FQGNSA. J lost 2 bases, V lost 5 bases, and 4 bases had no gene match. The CDR3 is 15 amino acids. Written as DNA, the CDR3 is TGTGCCAGCAGCCCCCGGACTAGCGGGACCTACGAGCAGTACTTC. Its translation is CASSPRTSGTYEQYF.

The chain links TRBV28 to TRBJ1-2, with D possibly being TRBD1 (5 bases). Per germline, CDR1 MDHEN and CDR2 SYDVKM. The CDR3 has 13 amino acids. With 6 bases removed from V and 6 bases from J, the gap between germline ends came to 14 bases. CDR3 amino acids: CASRIRVYDGYTF. CDR3 bases: TGTGCCAGCAGAATCAGGGTTTACGATGGCTACACCTTC.

This chain joins TRBV27 and TRBJ1-2; D is possibly TRBD1 (6 bases). Trimming removed 3 bases at V and 8 bases at J, with 16 bases between. The CDR3 sequence is 14 residues long. The germline gives CDR1 MNHEY, CDR2 SMNVEV (reference sequence). This CDR3 is CASSLARRGGGYTF. CDR3 DNA: TGTGCCAGCAGTTTGGCACGCAGGGGAGGGGGCTACACCTTC.

This clone was picked up a small number of times. The rearrangement uses TRBV15 and TRBJ2-2; 7 nucleotides line up with TRBD1. The CDR3 is 15 residues long. Germline V gene sequence: CDR1 LNHNV, CDR2 YYDKDF (reference sequence). V was pared by 3 bases and J by 4 bases, with 5 bases of the junction left unmatched. The CDR3 protein is CATSSAQGVTGELFF. In nucleotides, the CDR3 is TGTGCCACCAGCAGCGCCCAGGGGGTCACCGGGGAGCTGTTTTTT.

CDR3 DNA: TGTGCCAGCAGTTCCCCCACCGGGAGCGTAGAGACCCAGTACTTC. Amino acids: CASSSPTGSVETQYF. The chain employs TRBV28 and TRBJ2-5; D is perhaps TRBD2 (6 bases). Trimming shortened V by 4 bases and J by 4 bases, and 16 bases separated the two germline ends. This CDR3 has 15 amino acids. Germline V CDR1 and CDR2: MDHEN, SYDVKM.

This clone came up a few times. V usage is TRBV29-1 and J usage is TRBJ1-5; the D is unclear. The germline V and J ends were trimmed by 4 bases and 0 bases, with 10 bases remaining between them. The CDR3 is 14 amino acids. Germline loops: CDR1 SQVTM, CDR2 ANQGSEA. CDR3 in amino acids: CSVVMAGSNQPQHF. In DNA form, the CDR3 reads TGCAGCGTTGTTATGGCAGGTAGCAATCAGCCCCAGCATTTT.

The gene calls are TRBV3-1 (or the pseudogene TRBV3-2) and TRBJ1-1; no clear D. CDR3 length: 15 amino acids. V lost 1 base and J lost 0, with 9 bases in between. The germline gives CDR1 LGHDT, CDR2 YNNKEL (reference sequence). The CDR3 loop is CASSQGRTLNTEAFF. The CDR3 DNA reads TGTGCCAGCAGCCAAGGGAGAACACTGAACACTGAAGCTTTCTTT.

This clone has only a few counts. The genes are TRBV28 and TRBJ1-6, with 7 bases identical to TRBD1. This CDR3 contains 16 residues. Germline V gene sequence: CDR1 MDHEN, CDR2 SYDVKM. V dropped 5 bases and J dropped 6; count of bases not matched to a gene: 10. CDR3 DNA sequence: TGTGCCAGCAGTCCCGACAGGGCTGGAGTTAATTCACCCCTCCACTTT. Translation: CASSPDRAGVNSPLHF.

The rearrangement links TRBV4-2 to TRBJ2-3; possible D gene TRBD2, 5 bases. The germline CDR1 and CDR2 sequences are LGHNA and YNFKEQ. The CDR3 contains 16 residues. V gave up 1 base and J gave up 1 base, with 12 bases separating them. DNA of the CDR3: TGTGCCAGCAGCCAAGTGATGGGAGAGGGCACAGATACGCAGTATTTT. Protein: CASSQVMGEGTDTQYF.

The J gene is TRBJ2-1, the V gene TRBV7-3, with TRBD2 matching over 9 bases. Germline loops: CDR1 SGHTA, CDR2 FQGTGA. The J segment lost 3 bases and the V segment lost 4 bases, leaving 7 bases of the junction unmatched. There are 16 residues in the CDR3. This CDR3 is CASSYAGGTDYNEQFF. CDR3 nucleotide sequence: TGTGCCAGCAGCTACGCGGGAGGGACCGACTACAATGAGCAGTTCTTC.

The chain joins TRBV18 to TRBJ1-2; D call uncertain. The CDR3 consists of 17 residues. CDR1 KGHSH and CDR2 LQKENI come from the germline V gene. V lost 0 bases and J lost 0, with 14 bases in between. The CDR3 loop is CASSPPIGQAPNYGYTF. The CDR3 DNA reads as TGTGCCAGCTCACCACCGATCGGCCAGGCCCCTAACTATGGCTACACCTTC.

This rearrangement joins TRBV9 to TRBJ2-5; D possibly corresponds to TRBD1 (7 bases). Trimming left V 4 bases short and J 1 base short, with 17 bases between. This CDR3 contains 16 residues. Germline CDR1 and CDR2: SGDLS and YYNGEE. CDR3: CASSKEGAQAQETQYF. The CDR3 DNA sequence: TGTGCCAGCAGCAAGGAGGGGGCGCAAGCCCAAGAGACCCAGTACTTC.

This chain connects TRBV19 to TRBJ1-2, with TRBD1 matching over 8 bases. The CDR3 sequence is 13 residues long. V was clipped by 6 bases and J by 4 bases; unmatched bases: 4. Germline-derived CDR1 and CDR2 are LNHDA and SQIVND (reference sequence). The chain's CDR3 is CASRRQGSYGYTF. The CDR3 DNA is TGTGCCAGTAGAAGACAGGGGTCCTATGGCTACACCTTC. Together with reference TRBV19 and TRBJ1-2, the CDR3 gives the full variable domain: DGGITQSPKYLFRKEGQNVTLSCEQNLNHDAMYWYRQDPGQGLRLIYYSQIVNDFQKGDIAEGYSVSREKKESFPLTVTSAQKNPTAFYLCASRRQGSYGYTFGSGTRLTVV.

V and J are TRBV5-1 and TRBJ1-1, with D tentatively TRBD1 (5 bases). Germline loops: CDR1 SGHRS, CDR2 YFSETQ. This CDR3 is 14 amino acids long. Trimming removed 3 bases at V and 5 bases at J, with 14 bases between. The CDR3 DNA reads as TGCGCCAGCAGCTCGGCGGGGGTTGGGACTGAAGCTTTCTTT. Its protein is CASSSAGVGTEAFF.

V and J are TRBV20-1 and TRBJ2-1, with D unclear. Germline lookup yields CDR1 DFQATT and CDR2 SNEGSKA (reference sequence). V lost 3 bases and J lost 2, with 8 bases in between. The CDR3 sequence is 13 residues long. The CDR3 DNA follows: TGCAGTGCTAGTGTAGCAGCCTACAATGAGCAGTTCTTC. Protein product: CSASVAAYNEQFF.

The V gene is TRBV30, the J gene TRBJ2-7; D is possibly TRBD1 (5 bases). The CDR3 runs 20 residues. Deletions cut 0 bases from V and 3 bases from J, with 30 bases between. Germline loops: CDR1 GTSNPN, CDR2 SVGIG (reference sequence). The CDR3 DNA reads TGTGCCTGGAGTGTACGGTGGGGCAGGGTCCTTCGCCGTCCCTTCTACGAGCAGTACTTC. Residues: CAWSVRWGRVLRRPFYEQYF. Full variable domain (outside the CDR3, taken from reference TRBV30 and TRBJ2-7): SQTIHQWPATLVQPVGSPLSLECTVEGTSNPNLYWYRQAAGRGLQLLFYSVGIGQISSEVPQNLSASRPQDRQFILSSKKLLLSDSGFYLCAWSVRWGRVLRRPFYEQYFGPGTRLTVT.

The chain is built from TRBV3-1 (or the pseudogene TRBV3-2) and TRBJ2-5; TRBD2 agrees at 7 bases. Trimming at V came to 5 bases and at J to 2 bases, leaving 17 bases not matched to a gene. Germline-derived CDR1 and CDR2 are LGHDT and YNNKEL (reference sequence). The CDR3 is 18 amino acids. The CDR3 region is CASSSRGLGGRGQETQYF. In DNA, the CDR3 is TGTGCCAGCAGCTCCCGGGGGTTGGGCGGGAGAGGTCAAGAGACCCAGTACTTC.

This rearrangement joins TRBV7-6 to TRBJ1-1; 7 bases are a match to TRBD1. J gave up 2 bases and V 2 bases, and 5 bases lay outside the gene matches. Germline V gives CDR1 SGHVS, CDR2 FNYEAQ. The CDR3 sequence is 15 residues long. DNA of the CDR3: TGTGCCAGCAGCTTAATGGGACAGCTTAACACTGAAGCTTTCTTT. It translates to CASSLMGQLNTEAFF.

The chain recombines TRBV7-2 with TRBJ2-3, with 8 bases lining up with TRBD2. Germline V lookup: CDR1 SGHTA, CDR2 FQGNSA. V dropped 0 bases and J dropped 8; count of bases not matched to a gene: 10. The CDR3 contains 16 residues. The CDR3 DNA is TGTGCCAGCAGCTTAGCTGGGCAGGCGGGGGGCCCTACGCAGTATTTT. It translates to CASSLAGQAGGPTQYF.

There are a few counts of this clone. This rearrangement joins TRBV18 to TRBJ2-3; TRBD1 aligns across 11 bases. Germline V gene data show CDR1 as KGHSH and CDR2 as LQKENI. Losses at the gene ends were 4 bases for V and 2 bases for J; bases not matched to a gene: 5. The CDR3 spans 16 residues. The CDR3 nucleotides read TGTGCCAGCTCACAACGGACAGGGGGCACCACAGATACGCAGTATTTT. It translates to CASSQRTGGTTDTQYF. Filled out from reference TRBV18 and TRBJ2-3, the complete variable domain reads NAGVMQNPRHLVRRRGQEARLRCSPMKGHSHVYWYRQLPEEGLKFMVYLQKENIIDESGMPKERFSAEFPKEGPSILRIQQVVRGDSAAYFCASSQRTGGTTDTQYFGPGTRLTVL.

CDR3 sequence: CASSPEAAPFREQYF. The CDR3 region has the DNA TGCGCCAGCAGCCCCGAGGCGGCCCCCTTCCGCGAGCAGTACTTC. The chain joins TRBV4-1 to TRBJ2-7, with D hard to call. CDR3 length: 15 residues. CDR1 is MGHRA and CDR2 is YSYEKL in the germline V gene. Trimming left V 4 bases short and J 6 bases short, with 19 bases between.